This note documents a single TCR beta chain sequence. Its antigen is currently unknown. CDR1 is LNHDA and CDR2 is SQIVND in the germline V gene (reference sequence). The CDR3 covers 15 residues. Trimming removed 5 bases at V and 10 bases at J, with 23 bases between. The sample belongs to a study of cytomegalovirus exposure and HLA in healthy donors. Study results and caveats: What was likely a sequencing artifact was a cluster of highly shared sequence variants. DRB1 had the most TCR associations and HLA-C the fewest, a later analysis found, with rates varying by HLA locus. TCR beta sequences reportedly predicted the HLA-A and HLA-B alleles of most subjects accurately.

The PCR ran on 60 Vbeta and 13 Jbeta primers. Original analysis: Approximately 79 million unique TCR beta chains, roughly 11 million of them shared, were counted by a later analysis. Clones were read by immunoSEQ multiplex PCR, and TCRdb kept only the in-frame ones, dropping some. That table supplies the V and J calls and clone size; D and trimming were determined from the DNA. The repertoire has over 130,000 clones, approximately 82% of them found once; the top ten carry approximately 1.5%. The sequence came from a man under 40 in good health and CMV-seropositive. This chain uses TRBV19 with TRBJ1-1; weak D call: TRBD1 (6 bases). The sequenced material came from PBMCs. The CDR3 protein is CASSETGTPRTGAFF. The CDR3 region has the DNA TGTGCCAGTAGTGAAACCGGGACACCTAGAACAGGAGCTTTCTTT.